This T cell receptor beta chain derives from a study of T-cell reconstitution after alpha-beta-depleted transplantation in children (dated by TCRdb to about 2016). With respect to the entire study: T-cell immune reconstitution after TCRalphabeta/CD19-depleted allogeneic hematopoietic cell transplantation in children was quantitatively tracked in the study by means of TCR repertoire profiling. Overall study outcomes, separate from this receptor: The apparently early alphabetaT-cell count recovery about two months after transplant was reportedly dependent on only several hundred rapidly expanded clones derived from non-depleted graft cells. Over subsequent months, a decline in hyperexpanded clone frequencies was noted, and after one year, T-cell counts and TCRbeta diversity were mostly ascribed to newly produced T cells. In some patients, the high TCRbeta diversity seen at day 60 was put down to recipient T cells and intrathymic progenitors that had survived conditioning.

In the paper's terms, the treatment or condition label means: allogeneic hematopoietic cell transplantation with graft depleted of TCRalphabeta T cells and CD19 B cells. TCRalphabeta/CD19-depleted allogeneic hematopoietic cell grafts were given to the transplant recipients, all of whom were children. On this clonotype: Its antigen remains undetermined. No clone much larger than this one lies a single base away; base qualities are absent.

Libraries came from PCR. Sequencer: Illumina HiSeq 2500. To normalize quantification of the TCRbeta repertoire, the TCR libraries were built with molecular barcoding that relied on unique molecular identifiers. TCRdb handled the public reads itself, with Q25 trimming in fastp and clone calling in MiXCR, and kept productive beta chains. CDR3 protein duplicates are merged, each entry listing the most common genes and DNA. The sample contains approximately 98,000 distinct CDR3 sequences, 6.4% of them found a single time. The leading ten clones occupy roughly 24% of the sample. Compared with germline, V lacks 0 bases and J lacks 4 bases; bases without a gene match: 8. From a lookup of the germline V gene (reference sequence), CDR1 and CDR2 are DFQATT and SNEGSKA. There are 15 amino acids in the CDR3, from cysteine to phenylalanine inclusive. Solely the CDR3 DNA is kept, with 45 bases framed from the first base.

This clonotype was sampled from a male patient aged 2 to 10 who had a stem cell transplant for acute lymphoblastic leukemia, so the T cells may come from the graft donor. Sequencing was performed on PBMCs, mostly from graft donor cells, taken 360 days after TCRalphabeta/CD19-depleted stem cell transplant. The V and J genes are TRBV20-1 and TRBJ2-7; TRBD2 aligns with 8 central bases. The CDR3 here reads CSARDLSAGVYEQYF. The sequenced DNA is TGCAGTGCTAGAGATCTTTCAGCGGGGGTTTACGAGCAGTACTTC.